Each of the 11 T cell receptor beta chains below was sequenced from the same sample in a study of T cell repertoires in cytomegalovirus infection. TCRdb reanalysed the reads using MiXCR and keeps one entry per CDR3 protein. The table shows 45,000 to 75,000 distinct CDR3 sequences, with about 33% occurring only once. These receptors' targets are unknown. The source material was PBMCs, sequenced either directly or after in vitro stimulation (not recorded which). The receptors stem from a human donor in good health (CMV status not recorded). Some clones in this sample may be carry-over from other donors' samples.

This sequence joins TRBV2 and TRBJ2-1, with a tentative D call TRBD1 (5 bases). V was clipped by 3 bases and J by 1 base, with 7 bases between them. The CDR3 has 14 amino acids. The germline V gene has CDR1 SNHLY and CDR2 FYNNEI. For the CDR3, the DNA is TGTGCCAGCAGTGATCAGGGATCCTACAATGAGCAGTTCTTC. It is translated as CASSDQGSYNEQFF.

V is TRBV7-6 and J is TRBJ2-1; D is undetermined. V lost 4 bases and J lost 5, with 18 bases in between. The germline V gene encodes CDR1 SGHVS and CDR2 FNYEAQ. This CDR3 is built from 16 residues. The CDR3 spells CASSSPLRTADNEQFF. CDR3 in DNA: TGTGCCAGCAGCTCACCTTTGCGGACGGCGGACAATGAGCAGTTCTTC.

This clonotype was recorded many times. The genes are TRBV7-2 and TRBJ2-7; TRBD2 might be the D (6 bases). V lost 1 base and J lost 0, with 10 bases in between. The germline gives CDR1 SGHTA, CDR2 FQGNSA. This CDR3 has 15 amino acids. CDR3 loop: CASSLDGRSSYEQYF. CDR3 DNA: TGTGCCAGCAGCTTAGACGGGAGAAGCTCCTACGAGCAGTACTTC.

The chain employs TRBV6-2 or TRBV6-3 and TRBJ1-2; TRBD1 might be the D (5 bases). The V end lost 6 bases, the J end lost 1 base, and 15 bases lay between the germline ends. The CDR3 loop spans 15 amino acids. Germline values: CDR1 MNHEY, CDR2 SVGEGT. The CDR3 loop reads CASRQYVRDNYGYTF. The CDR3 nucleotides are TGTGCCAGCAGGCAATACGTCAGGGATAACTATGGCTACACCTTC.

The CDR3 loop reads CSVEGTGDNFYTDTQYF. The CDR3 bases are TGCAGCGTTGAAGGGACAGGCGATAACTTTTACACAGATACGCAGTATTTT. V gene TRBV29-1 combines with J gene TRBJ2-3, with TRBD1 matching 7 bases. The CDR3 consists of 17 residues. CDR1 SQVTM and CDR2 ANQGSEA come from the germline V gene. Unmatched junction bases numbered 12, after V lost 1 base and J lost 2 bases.

The V and J genes are TRBV28 and TRBJ2-1; the match to TRBD2 covers 8 bases. Germline lookup yields CDR1 MDHEN and CDR2 SYDVKM. V gave up 4 bases and J gave up 4 bases; unmatched junction bases: 6. This CDR3 spans 15 amino acids. The chain's CDR3 is CASSSGGEGYNEQFF. CDR3 DNA: TGTGCCAGCAGTTCGGGGGGGGAGGGTTACAATGAGCAGTTCTTC.

This clonotype was counted many times. The V call is TRBV5-4, the J call TRBJ2-7; the match to TRBD1 covers 9 bases. Germline V gene data show CDR1 as SGHNT and CDR2 as YYREEE (reference sequence). The CDR3 has 14 residues. V shed 3 bases and J 4 bases; nucleotides not matched to a gene: 5. Here the CDR3 reads CASSSRDREYEQYF. The CDR3 DNA follows: TGTGCCAGCAGCTCCAGGGACAGGGAGTACGAGCAGTACTTC.

The V call is TRBV27, the J call TRBJ1-2, with D perhaps TRBD1 (5 bases). The V and J ends lost 4 bases and 2 bases respectively, with 11 bases between them. CDR1 and CDR2 (germline): MNHEY, SMNVEV (reference sequence). This CDR3 is built from 14 residues. The CDR3 DNA reads TGTGCCAGCAGTTCACGGGGGATCAACTATGGCTACACCTTC. As protein: CASSSRGINYGYTF.

The chain links TRBV19 to TRBJ1-6; perhaps TRBD1 as D (6 bases). Germline CDR1 reads LNHDA; CDR2 reads SQIVND (reference sequence). The CDR3 covers 13 residues. V was trimmed by 5 bases and J by 7 bases, leaving 9 bases between them. CDR3 region: CASSVTGNSPLHF. As DNA, the CDR3 is TGTGCCAGTAGTGTCACAGGGAATTCACCCCTCCACTTT.

The chain uses TRBV6-1 and TRBJ2-7; 11 nucleotides align to TRBD1. V was clipped by 5 bases and J by 1 base; unmatched bases: 4. CDR3 size: 15 residues. Germline V gene data show CDR1 as MNHNS and CDR2 as SASEGT. The CDR3 spells CASSLGDRGSYEQYF. In DNA form, the CDR3 reads TGTGCCAGCAGTCTCGGGGACAGGGGGTCCTACGAGCAGTACTTC.

This clonotype was picked up one time. The rearrangement joins TRBV20-1 to TRBJ2-1; TRBD2 might be the D (7 bases). V was shortened by 6 bases and J by 7 bases, with 19 bases between the two germline ends. CDR1 and CDR2 (germline): DFQATT, SNEGSKA (reference sequence). The CDR3 has 14 residues. CDR3 in DNA: TGCAGTGCGGGCCTGGCGGGGGCTTCGAATGAGCAGTTCTTC. Translated: CSAGLAGASNEQFF.